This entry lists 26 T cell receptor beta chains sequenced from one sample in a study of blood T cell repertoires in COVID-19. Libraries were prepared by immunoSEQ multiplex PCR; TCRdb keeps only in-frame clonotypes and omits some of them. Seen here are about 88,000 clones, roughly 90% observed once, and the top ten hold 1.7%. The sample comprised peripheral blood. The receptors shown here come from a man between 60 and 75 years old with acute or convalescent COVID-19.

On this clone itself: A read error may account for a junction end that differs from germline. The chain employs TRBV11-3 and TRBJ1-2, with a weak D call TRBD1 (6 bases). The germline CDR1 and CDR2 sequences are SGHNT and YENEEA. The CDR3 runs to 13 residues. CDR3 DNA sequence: TGTGCCAGCAGCCCAACAGGTCAGGGGACGGACGCCTTC. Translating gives CASSPTGQGTDAF.

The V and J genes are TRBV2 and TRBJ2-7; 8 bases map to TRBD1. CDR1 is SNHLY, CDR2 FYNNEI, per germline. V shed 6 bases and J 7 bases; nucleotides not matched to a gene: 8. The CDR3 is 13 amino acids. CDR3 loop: CASRQSGGWEQYF. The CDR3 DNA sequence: TGTGCCAGCAGACAATCAGGGGGCTGGGAGCAGTACTTC.

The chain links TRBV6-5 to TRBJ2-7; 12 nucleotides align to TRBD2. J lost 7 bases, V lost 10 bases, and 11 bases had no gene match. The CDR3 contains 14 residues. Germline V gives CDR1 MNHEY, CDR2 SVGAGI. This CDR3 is CAIASGRAGREQYF. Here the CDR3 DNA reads TGTGCCATCGCTAGCGGGAGGGCCGGAAGAGAGCAGTACTTC.

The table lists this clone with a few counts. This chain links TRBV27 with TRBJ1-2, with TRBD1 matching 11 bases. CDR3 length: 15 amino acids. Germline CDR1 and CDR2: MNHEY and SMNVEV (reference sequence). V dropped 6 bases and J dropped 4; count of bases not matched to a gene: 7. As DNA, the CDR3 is TGTGCCAGCAGGCGGACAGGGGGCATACTCTATGGCTACACCTTC. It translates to CASRRTGGILYGYTF.

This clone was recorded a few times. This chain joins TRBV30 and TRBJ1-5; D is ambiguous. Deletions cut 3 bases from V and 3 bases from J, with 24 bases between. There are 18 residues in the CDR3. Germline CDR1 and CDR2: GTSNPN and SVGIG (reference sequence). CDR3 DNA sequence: TGTGCCTGGAGCGCTAACCGACAAGGCAGTCTCCTCAATCAGCCCCAGCATTTT. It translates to CAWSANRQGSLLNQPQHF. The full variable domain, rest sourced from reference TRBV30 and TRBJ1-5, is SQTIHQWPATLVQPVGSPLSLECTVEGTSNPNLYWYRQAAGRGLQLLFYSVGIGQISSEVPQNLSASRPQDRQFILSSKKLLLSDSGFYLCAWSANRQGSLLNQPQHFGDGTRLSIL.

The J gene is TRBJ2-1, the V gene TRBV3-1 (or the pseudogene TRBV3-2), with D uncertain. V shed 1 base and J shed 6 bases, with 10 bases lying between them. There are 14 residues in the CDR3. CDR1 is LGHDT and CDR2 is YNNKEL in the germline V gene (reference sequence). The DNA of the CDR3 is TGTGCCAGCAGCCAAGGAGGCAGAGGCAATGAGCAGTTCTTC. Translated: CASSQGGRGNEQFF.

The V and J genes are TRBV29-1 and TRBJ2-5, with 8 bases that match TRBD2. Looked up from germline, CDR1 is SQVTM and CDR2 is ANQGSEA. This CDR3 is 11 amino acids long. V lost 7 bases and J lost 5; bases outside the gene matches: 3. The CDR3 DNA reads TGCAGCGGCGGGAGGCTGGAGACCCAGTACTTC. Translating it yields CSGGRLETQYF.

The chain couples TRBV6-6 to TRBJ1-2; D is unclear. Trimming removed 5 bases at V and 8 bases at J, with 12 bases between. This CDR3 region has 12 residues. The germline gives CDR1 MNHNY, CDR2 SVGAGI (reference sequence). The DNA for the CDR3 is TGTGCCAGCAGTCGGACCGAGGGAGGCTACACCTTC. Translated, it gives CASSRTEGGYTF.

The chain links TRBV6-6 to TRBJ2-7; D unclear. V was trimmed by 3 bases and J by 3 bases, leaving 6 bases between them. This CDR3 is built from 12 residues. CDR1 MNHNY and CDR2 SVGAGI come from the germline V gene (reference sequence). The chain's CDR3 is CASSYPNYEQYF. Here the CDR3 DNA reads TGTGCCAGCAGTTATCCCAACTACGAGCAGTACTTC.

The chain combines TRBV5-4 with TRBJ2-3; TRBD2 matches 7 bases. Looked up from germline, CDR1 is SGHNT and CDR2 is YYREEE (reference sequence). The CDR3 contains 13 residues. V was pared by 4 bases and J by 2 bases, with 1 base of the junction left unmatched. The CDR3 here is CASSKRDTDTQYF. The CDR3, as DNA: TGTGCCAGCAGCAAGCGGGACACAGATACGCAGTATTTT.

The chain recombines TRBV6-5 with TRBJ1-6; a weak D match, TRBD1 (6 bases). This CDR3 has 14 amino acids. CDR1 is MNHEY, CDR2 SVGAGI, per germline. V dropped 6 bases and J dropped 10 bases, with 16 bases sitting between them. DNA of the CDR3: TGTGCCAGCAGAACCTACAGGGAGGGCTCACCCCTCCACTTT. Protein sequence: CASRTYREGSPLHF.

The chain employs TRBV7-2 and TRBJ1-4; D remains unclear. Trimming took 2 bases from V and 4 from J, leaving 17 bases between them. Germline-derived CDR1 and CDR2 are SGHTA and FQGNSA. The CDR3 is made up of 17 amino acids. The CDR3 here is CASSLSWRALNNEKLFF. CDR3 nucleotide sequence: TGTGCCAGCAGCTTATCTTGGCGGGCACTTAATAATGAAAAACTGTTTTTT.

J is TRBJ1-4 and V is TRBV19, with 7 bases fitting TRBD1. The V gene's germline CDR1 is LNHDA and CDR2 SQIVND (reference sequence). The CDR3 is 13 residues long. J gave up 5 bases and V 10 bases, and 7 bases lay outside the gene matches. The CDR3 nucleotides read TGTGCCACTGCAGACAGGGAGAATGAAAAACTGTTTTTT. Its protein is CATADRENEKLFF.

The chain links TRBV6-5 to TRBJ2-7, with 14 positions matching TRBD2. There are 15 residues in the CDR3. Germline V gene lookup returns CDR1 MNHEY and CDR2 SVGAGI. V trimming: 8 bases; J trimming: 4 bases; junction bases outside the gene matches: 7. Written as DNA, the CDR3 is TGTGCCAGCTCCACGGGACTAGCGGGAGTGTACGAGCAGTACTTC. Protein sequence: CASSTGLAGVYEQYF.

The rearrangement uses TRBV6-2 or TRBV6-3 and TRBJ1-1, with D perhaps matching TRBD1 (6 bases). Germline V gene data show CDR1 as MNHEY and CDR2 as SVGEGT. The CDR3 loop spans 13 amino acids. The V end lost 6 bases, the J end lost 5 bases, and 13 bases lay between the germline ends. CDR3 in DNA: TGTGCCAGCAGGCCTACAGGGAAGACTGAAGCTTTCTTT. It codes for CASRPTGKTEAFF.

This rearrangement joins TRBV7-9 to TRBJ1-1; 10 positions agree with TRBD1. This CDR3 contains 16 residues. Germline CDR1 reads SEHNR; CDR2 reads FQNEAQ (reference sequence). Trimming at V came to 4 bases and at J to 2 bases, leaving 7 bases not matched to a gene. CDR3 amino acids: CASSSGGTGENTEAFF. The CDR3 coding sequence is TGTGCCAGCAGCTCGGGTGGGACAGGGGAAAACACTGAAGCTTTCTTT.

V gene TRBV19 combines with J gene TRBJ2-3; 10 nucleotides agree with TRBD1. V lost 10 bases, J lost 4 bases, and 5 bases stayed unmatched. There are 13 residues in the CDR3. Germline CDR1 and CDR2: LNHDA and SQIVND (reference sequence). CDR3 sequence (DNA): TGTGCCATAGGGGACAGGGGAGCAGATACGCAGTATTTT. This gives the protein CAIGDRGADTQYF.

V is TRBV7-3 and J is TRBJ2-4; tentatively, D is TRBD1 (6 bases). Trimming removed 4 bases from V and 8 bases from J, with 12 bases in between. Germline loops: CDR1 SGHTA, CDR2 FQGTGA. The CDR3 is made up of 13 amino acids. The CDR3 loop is CASSSGPGDIQYF. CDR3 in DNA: TGTGCCAGCAGCTCGGGACCAGGGGACATTCAGTACTTC.

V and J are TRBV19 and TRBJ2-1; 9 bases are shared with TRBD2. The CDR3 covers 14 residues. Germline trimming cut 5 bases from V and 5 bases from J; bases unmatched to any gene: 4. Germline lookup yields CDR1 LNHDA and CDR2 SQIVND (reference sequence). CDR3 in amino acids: CASSRLAGNNEQFF. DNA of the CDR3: TGTGCCAGTAGTCGGCTAGCGGGAAACAATGAGCAGTTCTTC.

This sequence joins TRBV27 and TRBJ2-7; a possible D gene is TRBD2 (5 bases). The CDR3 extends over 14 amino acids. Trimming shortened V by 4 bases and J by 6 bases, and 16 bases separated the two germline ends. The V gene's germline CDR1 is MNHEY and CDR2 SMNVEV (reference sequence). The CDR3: CASSSRTISGEQYF. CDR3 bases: TGTGCCAGCAGTTCCAGGACCATAAGCGGCGAGCAGTACTTC.

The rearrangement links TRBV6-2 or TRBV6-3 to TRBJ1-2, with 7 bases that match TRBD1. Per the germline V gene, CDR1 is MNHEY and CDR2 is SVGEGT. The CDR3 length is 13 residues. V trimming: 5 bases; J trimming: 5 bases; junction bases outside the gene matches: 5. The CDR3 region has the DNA TGTGCCAGCAGTACCGGGACAGAATATGGCTACACCTTC. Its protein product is CASSTGTEYGYTF.

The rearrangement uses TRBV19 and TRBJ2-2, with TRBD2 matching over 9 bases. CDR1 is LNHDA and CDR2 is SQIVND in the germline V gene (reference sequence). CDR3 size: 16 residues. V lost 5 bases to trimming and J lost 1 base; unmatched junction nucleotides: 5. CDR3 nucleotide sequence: TGTGCCAGTAGTGTGGGACTAGCCGTGAACACCGGGGAGCTGTTTTTT. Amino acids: CASSVGLAVNTGELFF.

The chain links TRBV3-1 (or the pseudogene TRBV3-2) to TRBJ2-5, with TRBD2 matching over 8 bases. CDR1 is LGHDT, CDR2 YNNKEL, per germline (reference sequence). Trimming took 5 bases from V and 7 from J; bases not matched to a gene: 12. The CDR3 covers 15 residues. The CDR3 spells CASSISSGARGTQYF. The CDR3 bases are TGTGCCAGCAGCATAAGTAGCGGGGCCCGGGGGACCCAGTACTTC.

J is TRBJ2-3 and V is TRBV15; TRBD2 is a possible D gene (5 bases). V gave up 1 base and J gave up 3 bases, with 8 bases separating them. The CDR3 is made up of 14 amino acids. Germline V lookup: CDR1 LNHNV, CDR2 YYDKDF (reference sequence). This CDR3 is CATSRGSGTDTQYF. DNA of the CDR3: TGTGCCACCAGCAGAGGGTCGGGGACAGATACGCAGTATTTT.

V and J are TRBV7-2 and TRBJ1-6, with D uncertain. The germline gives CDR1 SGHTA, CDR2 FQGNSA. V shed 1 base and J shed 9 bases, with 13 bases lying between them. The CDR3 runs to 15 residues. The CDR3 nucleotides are TGTGCCAGCAGCTTAGATTGGGCGGGCAGTTCACCCCTCCACTTT. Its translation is CASSLDWAGSSPLHF.

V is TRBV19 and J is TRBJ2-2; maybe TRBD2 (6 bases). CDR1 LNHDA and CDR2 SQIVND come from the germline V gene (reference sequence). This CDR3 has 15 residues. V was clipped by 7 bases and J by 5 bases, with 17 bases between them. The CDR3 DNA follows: TGTGCCAGTACCCCGGGACTCCCGGGAACCGGGGAGCTGTTTTTT. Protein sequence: CASTPGLPGTGELFF.